Listed here are 13 T cell receptor beta chains from one sample, sequenced in a study of early T cells in non-severe SARS-CoV-2 infection. Each CDR3 protein is one row after TCRdb ran MiXCR on the 5' RACE reads. Here the sample spans approximately 28,000 distinct CDR3 sequences, around 6.1% being singletons. The sample was whole blood, taken at baseline. The receptors stem from an adult who was a healthcare worker with PCR-confirmed SARS-CoV-2 infection or an uninfected control (not recorded which).

As concerns this clonotype: This may arise from a read error, as a much more abundant clone is one base away. The chain combines TRBV18 with TRBJ2-1, with D possibly matching TRBD1 (5 bases). The CDR3 runs 15 residues. The germline CDR1 and CDR2 sequences are KGHSH and LQKENI. V was clipped by 8 bases and J by 5 bases, with 19 bases between them. This chain's CDR3 is CASPHRLQGDNEQFF. The CDR3 DNA follows: TGTGCCAGCCCACACAGGCTCCAAGGGGACAATGAGCAGTTCTTC.

This clonotype is judged medium-sized (0.01 to 0.1%). J is TRBJ1-1 and V is TRBV29-1; no clear D gene. The germline CDR1 and CDR2 sequences are SQVTM and ANQGSEA. The CDR3 runs to 12 residues. The V end lost 4 bases, the J end lost 4 bases, and 10 bases lay between the germline ends. CDR3 amino acids: CSVVEKTTEAFF. CDR3 DNA: TGCAGCGTTGTAGAGAAGACCACTGAAGCTTTCTTT.

The chain couples TRBV20-1 to TRBJ1-5, with D maybe TRBD1 (6 bases). CDR1 is DFQATT, CDR2 SNEGSKA, per germline (reference sequence). This CDR3 is 14 amino acids long. The ends were cut back, 5 bases at V and 2 bases at J, with 13 bases in the middle. For the CDR3, the DNA is TGCAGTGCTGTTACAGGGTTTCGCAATCAGCCCCAGCATTTT. This translates into CSAVTGFRNQPQHF.

This clonotype was counted at least ten times. The chain uses TRBV19 and TRBJ2-1, with 8 bases identical to TRBD2. V shed 6 bases and J 5 bases; nucleotides not matched to a gene: 6. The CDR3 totals 14 residues. Germline loops: CDR1 LNHDA, CDR2 SQIVND (reference sequence). The CDR3 bases are TGTGCCAGTAGCACGGGACTAGTCAACAATGAGCAGTTCTTC. This sequence encodes CASSTGLVNNEQFF.

This clonotype was detected many times. The chain combines TRBV27 with TRBJ2-4; TRBD1 matches 8 bases. With 4 bases clipped from V and 12 bases from J, the junction kept 8 bases outside the gene matches. The length of the CDR3 is 13 residues. Germline CDR1 is MNHEY and CDR2 is SMNVEV (reference sequence). Here the CDR3 DNA reads TGTGCCAGCAGTTCCCTGGACAGGGAGAGTCAGTACTTC. As protein: CASSSLDRESQYF.

This clonotype was found many times. This chain uses TRBV24-1 with TRBJ2-2; no firm D call. From germline, CDR1 is KGHDR and CDR2 SFDVKD. The CDR3 sequence is 15 residues long. Trimming shortened V by 1 base and J by 4 bases, and 9 bases separated the two germline ends. CDR3 amino acids: CATSDLKRSTGELFF. CDR3 coding DNA: TGTGCCACCAGTGATTTAAAACGGAGCACCGGGGAGCTGTTTTTT.

This clonotype has at least ten counts. The gene calls are TRBV19 and TRBJ2-6; 7 bases map to TRBD1. V shed 7 bases, J shed 0 bases, and the junction held 6 bases outside the gene matches. Germline V gene sequence: CDR1 LNHDA, CDR2 SQIVND (reference sequence). The CDR3 loop spans 16 amino acids. The chain's CDR3 is CASTPTGASGANVLTF. The CDR3 nucleotides are TGTGCCAGTACTCCCACAGGGGCCTCTGGGGCCAACGTCCTGACTTTC.

This clonotype was detected ten times or more. CDR3 sequence (DNA): TGTGCCATCAGTGAGTCGCCAGGGAGGACCTACAATGAGCAGTTCTTC. This encodes CAISESPGRTYNEQFF. The chain couples TRBV10-3 to TRBJ2-1; possible D gene TRBD2, 6 bases. Germline V gene lookup returns CDR1 ENHRY and CDR2 SYGVKD. CDR3 size: 16 residues. The V end was cut by 0 bases, the J end by 2 bases, with 11 bases between.

Many counts were recorded for this clonotype. CDR3 bases: TGTGCCAGCAGCTCCTCGGCCGGGGAGCTGTTTTTT. It yields the protein CASSSSAGELFF. V is TRBV7-9 and J is TRBJ2-2; D unresolved. The CDR3 runs 12 residues. V was cut by 4 bases and J by 6 bases, with 6 bases left in between. Germline lookup yields CDR1 SEHNR and CDR2 FQNEAQ (reference sequence).

Ten or more counts support this clonotype. The chain is built from TRBV20-1 and TRBJ2-5; D tentatively reads TRBD1 or TRBD2 (5 bases each). V dropped 3 bases and J dropped 1 base, with 9 bases sitting between them. Looked up from germline, CDR1 is DFQATT and CDR2 is SNEGSKA (reference sequence). The CDR3 is made up of 13 amino acids. In DNA form, the CDR3 reads TGCAGTGCTAGGGGGACCGCCCAAGAGACCCAGTACTTC. Residues: CSARGTAQETQYF.

This clonotype has just a few counts. The chain links TRBV4-2 to TRBJ1-6; D is possibly TRBD1 (5 bases). The CDR3 runs 14 residues. Looked up from germline, CDR1 is LGHNA and CDR2 is YNFKEQ. The ends were cut back, 6 bases at V and 6 bases at J, with 12 bases in the middle. This CDR3 reads CASSQGFSNSPLHF. CDR3 nucleotide sequence: TGTGCCAGCAGTCAGGGTTTCTCTAATTCACCCCTCCACTTT.

This clonotype has ten or more counts. The chain recombines TRBV6-5 with TRBJ2-7, with 8 bases lining up with TRBD2. The CDR3 has 16 residues. The junction had 7 bases not matched to a gene; V was cut back by 2 bases and J by 1 base. Germline loops: CDR1 MNHEY, CDR2 SVGAGI. The CDR3 sequence is CASSYVAGMGSYEQYF. CDR3 nucleotides: TGTGCCAGCAGTTACGTAGCGGGGATGGGTTCCTACGAGCAGTACTTC.

Ten or more counts support this clonotype. V and J are TRBV9 and TRBJ2-5; 7 nucleotides line up with TRBD2. The CDR3 loop spans 14 amino acids. Germline assignment: CDR1 SGDLS and CDR2 YYNGEE. With 2 bases clipped from V and 1 base from J, the junction kept 2 bases outside the gene matches. The CDR3 DNA reads as TGTGCCAGCAGCGTGGGGACTACCCAAGAGACCCAGTACTTC. This encodes CASSVGTTQETQYF.